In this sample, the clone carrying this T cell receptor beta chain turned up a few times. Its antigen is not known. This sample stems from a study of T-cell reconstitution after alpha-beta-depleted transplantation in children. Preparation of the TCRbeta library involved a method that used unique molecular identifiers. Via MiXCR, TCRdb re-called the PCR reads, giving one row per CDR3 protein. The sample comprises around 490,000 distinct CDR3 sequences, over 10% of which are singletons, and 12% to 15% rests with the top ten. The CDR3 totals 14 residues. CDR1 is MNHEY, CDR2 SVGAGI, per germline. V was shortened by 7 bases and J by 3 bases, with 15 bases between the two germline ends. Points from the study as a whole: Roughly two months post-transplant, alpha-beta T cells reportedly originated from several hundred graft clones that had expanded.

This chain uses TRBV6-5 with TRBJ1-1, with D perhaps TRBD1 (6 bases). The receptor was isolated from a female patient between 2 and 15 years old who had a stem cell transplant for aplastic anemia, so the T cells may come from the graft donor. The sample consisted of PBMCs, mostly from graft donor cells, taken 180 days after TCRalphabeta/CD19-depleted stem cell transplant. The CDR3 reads CASKGVVRDTEAFF. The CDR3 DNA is TGTGCCAGCAAGGGGGTGGTACGTGACACTGAAGCTTTCTTT.